The 4 T cell receptor beta chains listed next were all sequenced from one sample in a study of blood T cell repertoires in COVID-19. Clones were read by immunoSEQ multiplex PCR, and TCRdb kept only the in-frame ones, dropping some. The repertoire consists of approximately 190,000 clones, with about 83% occurring once and the leading ten covering approximately 5.1%. The specimen was peripheral blood. These receptors were taken from a woman between 65 and 79 years old with active or convalescent COVID-19.

This chain connects TRBV7-9 to TRBJ2-3, with a possible D match to TRBD1 (5 bases). CDR1 is SEHNR, CDR2 FQNEAQ, per germline (reference sequence). This CDR3 comprises 13 residues. V shed 5 bases and J shed 1 base, with 7 bases lying between them. Written as DNA, the CDR3 is TGTGCCAGCAGCCTGACAGGCACAGATACGCAGTATTTT. This encodes CASSLTGTDTQYF.

The table lists this clone with a count of one. This chain uses TRBV19 with TRBJ1-4, with D hard to call. The CDR3 contains 16 residues. Trimming pared 5 bases from V and 5 bases from J, leaving 18 bases between. The germline V gene has CDR1 LNHDA and CDR2 SQIVND (reference sequence). The CDR3 sequence is CASSPGLGVNNEKLFF. CDR3 bases: TGTGCCAGTAGTCCAGGCCTGGGAGTCAACAATGAAAAACTGTTTTTT.

In this sample, this clone turned up a few times. Other DNA sequences in this specimen translate into the identical CDR3. The V call is TRBV6-5, the J call TRBJ2-7, with 8 positions matching TRBD2. CDR1 and CDR2 from the germline V gene are MNHEY and SVGAGI. The CDR3 extends over 14 amino acids. V shed 2 bases, J shed 1 base, and the junction held 1 base outside the gene matches. The CDR3 protein is CASSYSGSSYEQYF. As DNA, the CDR3 is TGTGCCAGCAGTTACAGCGGGAGTTCCTACGAGCAGTACTTC.

J is TRBJ2-5 and V is TRBV3-1 (or the pseudogene TRBV3-2); 9 nucleotides align to TRBD2. V was pared by 4 bases and J by 0 bases, with 15 bases of the junction left unmatched. Germline-derived CDR1 and CDR2 are LGHDT and YNNKEL (reference sequence). This CDR3 is built from 19 residues. CDR3 amino acids: CASSPYYSGVAGDQETQYF. In DNA form, the CDR3 reads TGTGCCAGCAGCCCATATTATTCGGGGGTAGCGGGAGACCAAGAGACCCAGTACTTC.